Following are 17 T cell receptor beta chains from one sample sequenced in a study of T cell responses to AZD1222 COVID-19 vaccine. Generated by immunoSEQ multiplex PCR, the TCRdb table keeps only in-frame clones and is missing some. The sample comprises some 120,000 clones, 91% of which are singletons, and under 3.5% rests with the top ten. Sequences were derived from peripheral blood, sampled on day 0 of AZD1222 vaccination. The receptor source for this set is an adult in good health.

The J gene is TRBJ1-1, the V gene TRBV10-3; D is undetermined. The CDR3 length is 11 residues. Germline V gene data show CDR1 as ENHRY and CDR2 as SYGVKD. V lost 7 bases to trimming and J lost 10 bases, with 13 bases between them. The CDR3 loop reads CAIKRGRLAFF. In nucleotides, the CDR3 is TGTGCCATCAAACGGGGTCGGTTAGCTTTCTTT.

This chain uses TRBV7-2 with TRBJ1-3; D is possibly TRBD1 (6 bases). V gave up 1 base and J gave up 2 bases, with 9 bases separating them. The CDR3 contains 15 residues. Germline V gene sequence: CDR1 SGHTA, CDR2 FQGNSA. CDR3 protein: CASSLDRAPGNTIYF. In DNA form, the CDR3 reads TGTGCCAGCAGCTTAGACAGGGCCCCTGGAAACACCATATATTTT.

This chain joins TRBV9 and TRBJ2-4; 10 nucleotides agree with TRBD1. The CDR3 totals 17 residues. The germline CDR1 and CDR2 sequences are SGDLS and YYNGEE. V was clipped by 0 bases and J by 2 bases; unmatched bases: 5. CDR3 in DNA: TGTGCCAGCAGCGTAGGATGGGGACAGGGGACCAAAAACATTCAGTACTTC. As protein: CASSVGWGQGTKNIQYF.

The chain combines TRBV5-1 with TRBJ1-1; D gene uncertain. The germline V gene encodes CDR1 SGHRS and CDR2 YFSETQ. CDR3 length: 12 residues. V was pared by 4 bases and J by 1 base, with 5 bases between. The CDR3 DNA is TGCGCCAGCAGCGGAGAGAACACTGAAGCTTTCTTT. It specifies CASSGENTEAFF.

The genes are TRBV24-1 and TRBJ1-5; possible D gene TRBD1, 5 bases. Germline loops: CDR1 KGHDR, CDR2 SFDVKD. The CDR3 is 15 amino acids. Trimming removed 6 bases from V and 4 bases from J, with 15 bases in between. In DNA form, the CDR3 reads TGTGCCACCAGTCCTCCGGGGCCAGAGAATCAGCCCCAGCATTTT. It specifies CATSPPGPENQPQHF.

V and J are TRBV11-2 and TRBJ2-2; D ambiguous. Looked up from germline, CDR1 is SGHAT and CDR2 is FQNNGV. The CDR3 is 13 residues long. V lost 4 bases, J lost 5 bases, and 8 bases lay in between. The CDR3 loop is CASSSTSTGELFF. The CDR3 DNA is TGTGCCAGCAGCTCCACCTCTACCGGGGAGCTGTTTTTT.

The V gene is TRBV10-2, the J gene TRBJ1-1, with D hard to call. Trimming removed 7 bases at V and 2 bases at J, with 8 bases between. This CDR3 has 12 residues. Germline V CDR1 and CDR2: WSHSY, SAAADI. CDR3 in amino acids: CASKRDNTEAFF. The CDR3 DNA reads TGCGCCAGCAAGCGGGATAACACTGAAGCTTTCTTT.

The chain recombines TRBV19 with TRBJ1-2, with D perhaps TRBD1 (6 bases). Germline loops: CDR1 LNHDA, CDR2 SQIVND (reference sequence). Trimming shortened V by 1 base and J by 3 bases, and 6 bases separated the two germline ends. This CDR3 region has 13 residues. CDR3 protein: CASSIGQDYGYTF. The CDR3 DNA reads TGTGCCAGTAGTATAGGACAGGACTATGGCTACACCTTC.

The gene calls are TRBV27 and TRBJ2-7; D ambiguous. Germline V gene data show CDR1 as MNHEY and CDR2 as SMNVEV (reference sequence). CDR3 size: 13 residues. V lost 2 bases, J lost 6 bases, and 11 bases lay in between. The CDR3 reads CASSLGTASEQYF. In nucleotides, the CDR3 is TGTGCCAGCAGTTTAGGTACAGCGTCCGAGCAGTACTTC.

CDR3 nucleotides: TGTGCCAGCTCGACAGAGTTTGTCAATCAGCCCCAGCATTTT. It is translated as CASSTEFVNQPQHF. The rearrangement uses TRBV2 and TRBJ1-5, with D perhaps matching TRBD1 (5 bases). V shed 8 bases and J shed 3 bases, with 14 bases lying between them. The CDR3 totals 14 residues. Per germline, CDR1 SNHLY and CDR2 FYNNEI.

The chain has TRBV6-4 and TRBJ2-7, with D uncertain. CDR1 is MRHNA, CDR2 SNTAGT, per germline. The ends were cut back, 3 bases at V and 0 bases at J, with 12 bases in the middle. The CDR3 spans 15 residues. The CDR3 region has the DNA TGTGCCAGCAGTGAATGGGGTGCGAGCTCCTACGAGCAGTACTTC. Translation gives CASSEWGASSYEQYF.

The V call is TRBV29-1, the J call TRBJ2-1, with D maybe TRBD2 (5 bases). Trimming took 6 bases from V and 3 from J, leaving 9 bases between them. The CDR3 runs 12 residues. The germline V gene has CDR1 SQVTM and CDR2 ANQGSEA. The CDR3, as DNA: TGCAGCGTCATCACTAGCTACAATGAGCAGTTCTTC. Translated, it gives CSVITSYNEQFF.

This clone showed up just a few times. The rearrangement links TRBV11-2 to TRBJ2-5, with D tentatively TRBD1 (6 bases). Germline V gene data show CDR1 as SGHAT and CDR2 as FQNNGV. The V and J ends lost 5 bases and 6 bases respectively, with 19 bases between them. The CDR3 has 15 residues. This CDR3 is CASSQTSQGWKTQYF. The CDR3 coding sequence is TGTGCCAGCAGCCAGACCAGCCAGGGGTGGAAGACCCAGTACTTC.

V gene TRBV7-8 combines with J gene TRBJ2-1, with 8 bases lining up with TRBD1. This CDR3 is built from 16 residues. Germline lookup yields CDR1 SGHVS and CDR2 FQNEAQ. V gave up 3 bases and J gave up 6 bases; unmatched junction bases: 10. The CDR3: CASSFSGQGIANEQFF. CDR3 in DNA: TGTGCCAGCAGCTTTTCCGGACAGGGAATTGCCAATGAGCAGTTCTTC.

The rearrangement uses TRBV3-1 (or the pseudogene TRBV3-2) and TRBJ1-6; D ambiguous. Germline lookup yields CDR1 LGHDT and CDR2 YNNKEL (reference sequence). This CDR3 has 14 amino acids. Trimming left V 3 bases short and J 8 bases short, with 11 bases between. The DNA of the CDR3 is TGTGCCAGCAGCCAGGGGATATTCGATTCACCCCTCCACTTT. Its translation: CASSQGIFDSPLHF.

This rearrangement joins TRBV10-2 to TRBJ1-2, with D maybe TRBD1 (5 bases). Germline CDR1 is WSHSY and CDR2 is SAAADI. Trimming removed 3 bases at V and 10 bases at J, with 21 bases between. The CDR3 contains 15 residues. CDR3 residues: CASSDGVGRVSPYTF. The CDR3 DNA is TGCGCCAGCAGTGATGGTGTGGGCAGGGTTTCCCCCTACACCTTC.

The chain recombines TRBV7-9 with TRBJ1-2; possible D gene TRBD1, 6 bases. The CDR3 runs to 15 residues. V gave up 5 bases and J gave up 2 bases, with 15 bases separating them. Germline CDR1 is SEHNR and CDR2 is FQNEAQ (reference sequence). The CDR3 spells CASSPDSVPNYGYTF. The CDR3 DNA is TGTGCCAGCAGCCCGGACAGTGTGCCCAACTATGGCTACACCTTC.